These T cell receptor beta chains were read from a single sample in a study of blood T cell repertoires in COVID-19. TCRdb keeps only in-frame clones here, not all; method: immunoSEQ multiplex PCR. The sample yields 15,000 or so clones, 88% seen once. The sample was peripheral blood. The receptors shown here come from a human donor in a cohort sampled during active COVID-19. Each CDR3 is given with its conserved first and last residue. A D gene is named only where the DNA matches it firmly. Size values are once, few and many counts, or a class for expanded clones, and some rows have none.

j_gene: TRBJ1-2; d_gene: NA; v_gene: TRBV4-3; abundance: once; CDR3nt: TGCGCCAGCAGCCAAGAGCTCCAGGGCAGTTTGGACTATGGCTACACCTTC; CDR3aa: CASSQELQGSLDYGYTF
j_gene: TRBJ2-3; d_gene: TRBD1; v_gene: TRBV16; abundance: NA; CDR3nt: TGTGCCAGCAGCCAGGAGACAGGGGGAGCAGATACGCAGTATTTT; CDR3aa: CASSQETGGADTQYF
j_gene: TRBJ1-1; d_gene: NA; v_gene: TRBV5-4; abundance: NA; CDR3nt: TGTGCCAGCAGCTTGGAGAGAAACACTGAAGCTTTCTTT; CDR3aa: CASSLERNTEAFF
j_gene: TRBJ2-5; d_gene: NA; v_gene: TRBV30; abundance: NA; CDR3nt: TGTGCCTGGAGTGTAAACCCAGGCCCAGAGACCCAGTACTTC; CDR3aa: CAWSVNPGPETQYF
j_gene: TRBJ2-3; d_gene: TRBD2; v_gene: TRBV5-1; abundance: NA; CDR3nt: TGCGCCAGCAGCTTGGGACTAGCGGTTAGCACAGATACGCAGTATTTT; CDR3aa: CASSLGLAVSTDTQYF
j_gene: TRBJ2-7; d_gene: NA; v_gene: TRBV19; abundance: NA; CDR3nt: TGTGCCAGTAGTAAGGGAGGATTCACCTACGAGCAGTACTTC; CDR3aa: CASSKGGFTYEQYF
j_gene: TRBJ2-1; d_gene: TRBD2; v_gene: TRBV2; abundance: NA; CDR3nt: TGTGCCAGCAGTGATTGGCTAGCGGGGGGGAGCTCCTACAATGAGCAGTTCTTC; CDR3aa: CASSDWLAGGSSYNEQFF
j_gene: TRBJ2-7; d_gene: TRBD1; v_gene: TRBV5-1; abundance: few; CDR3nt: TGCGCCAGCAGCCAGAGACAGGGTTACGAGCAGTACTTC; CDR3aa: CASSQRQGYEQYF
j_gene: TRBJ2-3; d_gene: NA; v_gene: TRBV7-9; abundance: NA; CDR3nt: TGTGCCAGCAGTTGGGGGGGCGCGAATACGCAGTATTTT; CDR3aa: CASSWGGANTQYF
j_gene: TRBJ1-2; d_gene: TRBD1; v_gene: TRBV12-3/TRBV12-4; abundance: NA; CDR3nt: TGTGCCAGCAGTAAGGACAGGGGGCAAGGCTACACCTTC; CDR3aa: CASSKDRGQGYTF
j_gene: TRBJ2-7; d_gene: NA; v_gene: TRBV27; abundance: NA; CDR3nt: TGTGCCAGCAGTCCAGATCCGGGACACCTCCCCTACGAGCAGTACTTC; CDR3aa: CASSPDPGHLPYEQYF
j_gene: TRBJ1-1; d_gene: TRBD1; v_gene: TRBV11-2; abundance: NA; CDR3nt: TGTGCCAGCACCCCAGGGGGTGGGGGGAACACTGAAGCTTTCTTT; CDR3aa: CASTPGGGGNTEAFF
j_gene: TRBJ2-7; d_gene: NA; v_gene: TRBV11-3; abundance: NA; CDR3nt: TGTGCCAGCAGCGCCAACGACAGGCTTAGGCAGTACTTC; CDR3aa: CASSANDRLRQYF
j_gene: TRBJ2-2; d_gene: NA; v_gene: TRBV6-5; abundance: NA; CDR3nt: TGTGCCAGCAGTTTAGAGGGCACCGGGGAGCTGTTTTTT; CDR3aa: CASSLEGTGELFF
j_gene: TRBJ1-5; d_gene: TRBD1; v_gene: TRBV10-3; abundance: NA; CDR3nt: TGTGCCATCAGTGAGGGGGGACAGAATCAGCCCCAGCATTTT; CDR3aa: CAISEGGQNQPQHF
j_gene: TRBJ1-2; d_gene: TRBD1; v_gene: TRBV27; abundance: NA; CDR3nt: TGTGCCAGCAGTATCGACAGGGGTGGTCGCTACACCTTC; CDR3aa: CASSIDRGGRYTF
j_gene: TRBJ1-1; d_gene: NA; v_gene: TRBV11-2; abundance: NA; CDR3nt: TGTGCCAGCAGCTTAGATCGGGGGGACTCTGAAGCTTTCTTT; CDR3aa: CASSLDRGDSEAFF
j_gene: TRBJ2-2; d_gene: TRBD2; v_gene: TRBV7-7; abundance: NA; CDR3nt: TGTGCTAGCAGCTTACTCCCCGGGACTAGCGGGCTGAACACCGGGGAGCTGTTTTTT; CDR3aa: CASSLLPGTSGLNTGELFF
j_gene: TRBJ2-1; d_gene: NA; v_gene: TRBV24-1; abundance: NA; CDR3nt: TGTGCCACCAGTGATAATACAGGGTTATACAATGAGCAGTTCTTC; CDR3aa: CATSDNTGLYNEQFF
j_gene: TRBJ2-2; d_gene: TRBD1; v_gene: TRBV7-3; abundance: NA; CDR3nt: TGTGCCAGCAGCTCTTTGGGGACAGGGAGCACCGGGGAGCTGTTTTTT; CDR3aa: CASSSLGTGSTGELFF
j_gene: TRBJ2-7; d_gene: TRBD2; v_gene: TRBV4-1; abundance: NA; CDR3nt: TGCGCCAGCAGCCATCCGGGAGCGGGGGGGCCGATCTATGGCGAGCAGTACTTC; CDR3aa: CASSHPGAGGPIYGEQYF
j_gene: TRBJ2-3; d_gene: TRBD2; v_gene: TRBV15; abundance: NA; CDR3nt: TGTGCCACCAGCCCGAGAGGACTAGCGGGAGGGCGGGATACGCAGTATTTT; CDR3aa: CATSPRGLAGGRDTQYF
j_gene: TRBJ1-3; d_gene: TRBD1; v_gene: TRBV7-9; abundance: NA; CDR3nt: TGTGCCAGCAGCTTACCCCCGCCCCCGGACAGGGGGTCTGGAAACACCATATATTTT; CDR3aa: CASSLPPPPDRGSGNTIYF
j_gene: TRBJ2-1; d_gene: TRBD2; v_gene: TRBV5-1; abundance: NA; CDR3nt: TGCGCCAGCAGCGGCCGCACATCGACTAGCGGGACCCCCAACTACAATGAGCAGTTCTTC; CDR3aa: CASSGRTSTSGTPNYNEQFF
j_gene: TRBJ1-2; d_gene: TRBD1; v_gene: TRBV18; abundance: once; CDR3nt: TGTGCCAGCTCCCCAGGACAGGGGGCGCCTGGCTACACCTTC; CDR3aa: CASSPGQGAPGYTF
j_gene: TRBJ1-5; d_gene: NA; v_gene: TRBV6-6; abundance: NA; CDR3nt: TGTGCCAGCAGTTATCCCCTCTCTGATCAGCCCCAGCATTTT; CDR3aa: CASSYPLSDQPQHF
j_gene: TRBJ1-1; d_gene: NA; v_gene: TRBV7-9; abundance: NA; CDR3nt: TGTGCCAGCAGCTTAGTGGGGGGGGACGCCGCTGAAGCTTTCTTT; CDR3aa: CASSLVGGDAAEAFF
j_gene: TRBJ1-6; d_gene: NA; v_gene: TRBV5-8; abundance: NA; CDR3nt: TGTGCCAGCAGCCCGATGGACAGAGAAAATTCACCCCTCCACTTT; CDR3aa: CASSPMDRENSPLHF
j_gene: TRBJ2-7; d_gene: TRBD2; v_gene: TRBV2; abundance: NA; CDR3nt: TGTGCCAGCAGTGAAGGTCTAAACGGGAGGGAGCAGTACTTC; CDR3aa: CASSEGLNGREQYF
j_gene: TRBJ2-7; d_gene: NA; v_gene: TRBV2; abundance: NA; CDR3nt: TGTGCCAGCAGTGAAGAAAGCGGGCCCTACGAGCAGTACTTC; CDR3aa: CASSEESGPYEQYF
j_gene: TRBJ1-1; d_gene: TRBD1; v_gene: TRBV12-3/TRBV12-4; abundance: NA; CDR3nt: TGTGCCAGCAGCGTAGGGGGCCGGACTGAAGCTTTCTTT; CDR3aa: CASSVGGRTEAFF
j_gene: TRBJ2-7; d_gene: TRBD2; v_gene: TRBV19; abundance: NA; CDR3nt: TGTGCCAGTAGCCTCGGGACTAGCGTTGCCTACGAGCAGTACTTC; CDR3aa: CASSLGTSVAYEQYF
j_gene: TRBJ2-2; d_gene: NA; v_gene: TRBV7-5; abundance: NA; CDR3nt: TGTGCCAGAAGCTGGCGGACTAGCGGGACCACCGGGGAGCTGTTTTTT; CDR3aa: CARSWRTSGTTGELFF
j_gene: TRBJ2-1; d_gene: NA; v_gene: TRBV3-1/TRBV3-2; abundance: once; CDR3nt: TGTGCCAGCAGCGAGATCGGTGAGCAGTTCTTC; CDR3aa: CASSEIGEQFF
j_gene: TRBJ2-7; d_gene: TRBD1; v_gene: TRBV5-1; abundance: NA; CDR3nt: TGCGCCAGCAGCTTGGGGGACAGGGACGAGCAGTACTTC; CDR3aa: CASSLGDRDEQYF
j_gene: TRBJ2-7; d_gene: TRBD1; v_gene: TRBV19; abundance: NA; CDR3nt: TGTGCCAGTAGTATAGGAGGGACAGGGGCCCTGGGGCAGTACTTC; CDR3aa: CASSIGGTGALGQYF
j_gene: TRBJ2-2; d_gene: NA; v_gene: TRBV27; abundance: NA; CDR3nt: TGTGCCAGCCATTCGGGCGGACAGACGAACACCGGGGAGCTGTTTTTT; CDR3aa: CASHSGGQTNTGELFF
j_gene: TRBJ2-3; d_gene: NA; v_gene: TRBV20-1; abundance: once; CDR3nt: TGCAGTGCTAGTCTCAATGGCGGGTTCTCAGATACGCAGTATTTT; CDR3aa: CSASLNGGFSDTQYF
j_gene: TRBJ2-1; d_gene: NA; v_gene: TRBV5-1; abundance: NA; CDR3nt: TGCGCCAGCAGCTTGGCCGGGGTCAATGAGCAGTTCTTC; CDR3aa: CASSLAGVNEQFF